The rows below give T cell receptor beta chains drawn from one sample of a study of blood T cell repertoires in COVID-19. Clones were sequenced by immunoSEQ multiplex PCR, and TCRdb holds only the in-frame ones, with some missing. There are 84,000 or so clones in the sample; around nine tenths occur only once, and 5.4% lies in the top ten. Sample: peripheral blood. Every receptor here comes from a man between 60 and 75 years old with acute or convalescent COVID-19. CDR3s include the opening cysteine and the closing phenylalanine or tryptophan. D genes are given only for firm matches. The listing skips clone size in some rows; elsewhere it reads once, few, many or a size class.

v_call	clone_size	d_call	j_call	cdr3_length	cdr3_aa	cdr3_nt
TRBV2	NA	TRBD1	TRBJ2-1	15	CASRVGTGIGNEQFF	TGTGCCAGCAGAGTTGGGACAGGTATAGGCAATGAGCAGTTCTTC
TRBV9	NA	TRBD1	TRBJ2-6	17	CASSAGTGVPGANVLTF	TGTGCCAGCAGCGCCGGAACAGGGGTCCCTGGGGCCAACGTCCTGACTTTC
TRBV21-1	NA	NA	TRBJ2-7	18	CASSKVRLDRGKAYEQYF	TGTGCCAGCAGCAAAGTAAGACTCGACAGGGGTAAAGCCTACGAGCAGTACTTC
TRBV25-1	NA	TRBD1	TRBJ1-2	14	CASSESTGIFGYTF	TGTGCCAGCAGTGAATCGACAGGGATTTTCGGCTACACCTTC
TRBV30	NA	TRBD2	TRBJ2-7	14	CAWDPSGGPYEQYF	TGTGCCTGGGATCCTAGCGGGGGACCCTACGAGCAGTACTTC
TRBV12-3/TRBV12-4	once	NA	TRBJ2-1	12	CASSLDRGEQFF	TGTGCCAGCAGTTTAGATCGCGGTGAGCAGTTCTTC
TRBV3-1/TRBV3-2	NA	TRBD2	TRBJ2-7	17	CASSQDVGGGGAVEQYF	TGTGCCAGCAGCCAAGATGTTGGCGGCGGGGGGGCAGTAGAGCAGTACTTC
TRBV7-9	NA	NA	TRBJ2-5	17	CASSLKIGGRNQETQYF	TGTGCCAGCAGCTTAAAAATCGGTGGGCGTAACCAAGAGACCCAGTACTTC
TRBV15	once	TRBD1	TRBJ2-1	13	CATSIIRGNEQFF	TGTGCCACCAGCATAATCAGGGGGAATGAGCAGTTCTTC
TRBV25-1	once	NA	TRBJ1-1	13	CASSRQVNTEAFF	TGTGCCAGCAGTAGACAGGTGAACACTGAAGCTTTCTTT
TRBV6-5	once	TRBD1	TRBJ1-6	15	CASRPDRVGNSPLHF	TGTGCCAGCAGACCCGACAGGGTAGGCAATTCACCCCTCCACTTT
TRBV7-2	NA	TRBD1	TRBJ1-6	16	CASRGPGTGSNSPLHF	TGTGCCAGCAGGGGACCCGGGACAGGGAGTAATTCACCCCTCCACTTT
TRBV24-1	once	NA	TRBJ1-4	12	CATSDFGGKLFF	TGTGCCACCAGTGATTTCGGGGGAAAACTGTTTTTT
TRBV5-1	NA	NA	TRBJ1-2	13	CASSSSGEYGYTF	TGCGCCAGCAGCTCATCGGGGGAATATGGCTACACCTTC
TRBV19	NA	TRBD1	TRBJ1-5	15	CASKTPGQGNQPQHF	TGTGCCAGTAAAACTCCGGGACAGGGGAATCAGCCCCAGCATTTT
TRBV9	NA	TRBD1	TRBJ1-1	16	CASSPTGGLMNTEAFF	TGTGCCAGCAGCCCAACAGGGGGGCTCATGAACACTGAAGCTTTCTTT
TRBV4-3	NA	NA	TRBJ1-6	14	CASSPGQYNSPLHF	TGCGCCAGCAGCCCTGGACAGTATAATTCACCCCTCCACTTT
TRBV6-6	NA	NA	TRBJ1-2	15	CASSYPSDINYGYTF	TGTGCCAGCAGTTACCCCTCAGACATTAACTATGGCTACACCTTC
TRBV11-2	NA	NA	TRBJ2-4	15	CASSDRWGAKNIQYF	TGTGCCAGCAGCGACAGATGGGGAGCCAAAAACATTCAGTACTTC
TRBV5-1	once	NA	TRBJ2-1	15	CASSLAGQGSNEQFF	TGCGCCAGCAGCTTGGCCGGCCAGGGGTCCAATGAGCAGTTCTTC
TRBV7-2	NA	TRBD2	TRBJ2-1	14	CASSLAGGSDEQFF	TGTGCCAGCAGCCTAGCGGGGGGGTCGGATGAGCAGTTCTTC
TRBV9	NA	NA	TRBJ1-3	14	CASSAQASGNTIYF	TGTGCCAGCAGCGCACAGGCTTCTGGAAACACCATATATTTT
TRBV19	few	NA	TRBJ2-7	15	CASSIGGGAVYEQYF	TGTGCCAGTAGTATAGGGGGCGGAGCCGTCTACGAGCAGTACTTC
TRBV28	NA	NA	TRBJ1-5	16	CASSLGSTGSNQPQHF	TGTGCCAGCAGTTTAGGTTCGACGGGGAGCAATCAGCCCCAGCATTTT
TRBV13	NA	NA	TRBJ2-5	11	CASSLGGTQYF	TGTGCCAGCAGCTTAGGCGGGACCCAGTACTTC
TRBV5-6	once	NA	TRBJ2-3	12	CASGRGLDTQYF	TGTGCCAGCGGCCGGGGTCTAGATACGCAGTATTTT
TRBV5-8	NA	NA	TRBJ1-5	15	CASRPRGGNNQPQHF	TGTGCCAGCAGACCCCGGGGGGGAAACAATCAGCCCCAGCATTTT
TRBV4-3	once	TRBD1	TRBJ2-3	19	CASSQDPDRSWSSTDTQYF	TGCGCCAGCAGCCAAGATCCGGACAGGAGTTGGTCTAGCACAGATACGCAGTATTTT